This TCR beta chain was recovered during a study of blood T cell repertoires in COVID-19. Study summary: The United States, Italy and Spain provided the acute and convalescent COVID-19 samples.

Only in-frame clones appear in the TCRdb table, and some are missing; sequencing was by immunoSEQ multiplex PCR. The sample yields approximately 360,000 clones, around 87% seen once. Those enrolled, adults aged 18 to 89 years, came from some 25 US areas. V was cut by 0 bases and J by 6 bases, with 20 bases left in between. Germline V gene sequence: CDR1 SGDLS, CDR2 YYNGEE. This CDR3 has 17 residues. The receptor was derived from a man aged 35 to 55 in a cohort exposed to, infected with or recovered from COVID-19 (not recorded which). Sequencing used PBMCs or T cells enriched from blood (not recorded which). This sequence joins TRBV9 and TRBJ2-3, with D possibly TRBD2 on 5 matching bases. The CDR3 sequence is CASSVARSGALGDTQYF. CDR3 nucleotide sequence: TGTGCCAGCAGCGTAGCTAGGAGCGGAGCCCTGGGGGATACGCAGTATTTT.